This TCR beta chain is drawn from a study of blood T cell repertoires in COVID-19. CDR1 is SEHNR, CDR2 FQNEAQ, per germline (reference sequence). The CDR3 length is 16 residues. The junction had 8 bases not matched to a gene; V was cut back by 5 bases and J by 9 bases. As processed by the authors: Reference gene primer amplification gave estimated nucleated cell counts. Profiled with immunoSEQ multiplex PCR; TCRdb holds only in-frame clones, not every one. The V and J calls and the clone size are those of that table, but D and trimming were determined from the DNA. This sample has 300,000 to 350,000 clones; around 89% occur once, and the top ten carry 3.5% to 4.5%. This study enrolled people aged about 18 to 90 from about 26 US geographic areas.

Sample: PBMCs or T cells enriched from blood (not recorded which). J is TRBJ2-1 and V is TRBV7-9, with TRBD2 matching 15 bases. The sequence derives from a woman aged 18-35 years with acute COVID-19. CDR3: CASSGRTSGRAAEQFF. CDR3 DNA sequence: TGTGCCAGCAGCGGCCGGACTAGCGGGAGGGCAGCTGAGCAGTTCTTC.